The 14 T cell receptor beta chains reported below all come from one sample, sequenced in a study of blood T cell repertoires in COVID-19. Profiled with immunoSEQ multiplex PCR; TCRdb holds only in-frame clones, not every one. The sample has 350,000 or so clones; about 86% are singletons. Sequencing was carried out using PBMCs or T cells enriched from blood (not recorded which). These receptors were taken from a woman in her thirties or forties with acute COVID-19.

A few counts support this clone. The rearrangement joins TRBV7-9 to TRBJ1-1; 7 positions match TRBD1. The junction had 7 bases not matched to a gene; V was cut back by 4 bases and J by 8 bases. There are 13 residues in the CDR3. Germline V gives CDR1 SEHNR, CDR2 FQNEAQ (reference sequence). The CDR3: CASSSGQLKEAFF. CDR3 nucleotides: TGTGCCAGCAGCTCGGGACAGCTAAAGGAAGCTTTCTTT.

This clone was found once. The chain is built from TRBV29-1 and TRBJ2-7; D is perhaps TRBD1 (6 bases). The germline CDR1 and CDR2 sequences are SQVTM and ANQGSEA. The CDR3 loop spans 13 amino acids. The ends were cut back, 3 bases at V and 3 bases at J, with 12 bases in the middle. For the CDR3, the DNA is TGCAGCGTTGACAGGGGTCGGGGCTACGAGCAGTACTTC. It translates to CSVDRGRGYEQYF.

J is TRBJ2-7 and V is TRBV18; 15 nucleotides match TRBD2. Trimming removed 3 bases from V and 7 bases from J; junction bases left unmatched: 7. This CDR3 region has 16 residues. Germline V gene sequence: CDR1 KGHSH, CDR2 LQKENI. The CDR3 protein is CASSPGLAGGILEQYF. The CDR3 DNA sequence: TGTGCCAGCTCACCGGGACTAGCGGGGGGAATTTTGGAGCAGTACTTC.

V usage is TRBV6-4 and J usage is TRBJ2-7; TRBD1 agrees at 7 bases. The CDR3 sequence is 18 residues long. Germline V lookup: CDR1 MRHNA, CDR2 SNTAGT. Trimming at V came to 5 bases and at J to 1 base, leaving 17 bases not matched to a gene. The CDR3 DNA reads TGTGCCAGCAGTATTGTCTTTCGCCGGGACAGAGTTTCCTACGAGCAGTACTTC. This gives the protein CASSIVFRRDRVSYEQYF.

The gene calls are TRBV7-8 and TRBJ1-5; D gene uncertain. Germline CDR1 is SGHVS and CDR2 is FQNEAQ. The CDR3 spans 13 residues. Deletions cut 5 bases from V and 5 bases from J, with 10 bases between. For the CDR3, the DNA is TGTGCCAGCAGCCCAATACAAGATCAGCCCCAGCATTTT. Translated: CASSPIQDQPQHF.

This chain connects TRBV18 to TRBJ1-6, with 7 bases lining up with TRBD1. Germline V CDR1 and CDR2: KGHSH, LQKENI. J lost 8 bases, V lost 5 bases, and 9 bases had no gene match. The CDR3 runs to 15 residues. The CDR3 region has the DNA TGTGCCAGCTCAGGAAGACAGGGTTACGATTCACCCCTCCACTTT. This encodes CASSGRQGYDSPLHF.

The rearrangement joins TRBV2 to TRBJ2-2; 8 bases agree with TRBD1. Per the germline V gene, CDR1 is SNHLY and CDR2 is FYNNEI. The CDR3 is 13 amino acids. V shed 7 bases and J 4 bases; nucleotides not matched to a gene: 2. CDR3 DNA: TGTGCCAGCATGGGACAGGTCACCGGGGAGCTGTTTTTT. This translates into CASMGQVTGELFF.

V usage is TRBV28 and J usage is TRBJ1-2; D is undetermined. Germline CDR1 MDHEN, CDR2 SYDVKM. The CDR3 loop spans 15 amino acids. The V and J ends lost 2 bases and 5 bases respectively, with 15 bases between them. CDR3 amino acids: CASSLRPRLGYGYTF. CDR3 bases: TGTGCCAGCAGTTTACGTCCCAGGCTTGGGTATGGCTACACCTTC.

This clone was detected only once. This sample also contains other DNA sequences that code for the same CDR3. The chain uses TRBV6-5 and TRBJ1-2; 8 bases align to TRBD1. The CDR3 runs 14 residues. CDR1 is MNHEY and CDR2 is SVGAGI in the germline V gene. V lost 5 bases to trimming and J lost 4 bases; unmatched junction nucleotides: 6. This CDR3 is CASSTGTGAYGYTF. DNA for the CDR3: TGTGCCAGCAGTACAGGGACAGGTGCCTATGGCTACACCTTC.

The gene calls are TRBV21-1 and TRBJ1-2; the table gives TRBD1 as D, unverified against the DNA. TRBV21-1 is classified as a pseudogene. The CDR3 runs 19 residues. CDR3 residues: CASSKGKLGQGARGYGYTF. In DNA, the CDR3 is TGTGCCAGCAGCAAAGGTAAGTTGGGACAGGGGGCGAGGGGCTATGGCTACACCTTC.

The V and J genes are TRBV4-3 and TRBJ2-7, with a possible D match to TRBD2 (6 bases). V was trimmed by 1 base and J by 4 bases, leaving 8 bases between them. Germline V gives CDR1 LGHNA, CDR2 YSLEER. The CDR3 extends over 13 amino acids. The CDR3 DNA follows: TGCGCCAGCAGCCAAGGAGGGAGGTACGAGCAGTACTTC. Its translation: CASSQGGRYEQYF.

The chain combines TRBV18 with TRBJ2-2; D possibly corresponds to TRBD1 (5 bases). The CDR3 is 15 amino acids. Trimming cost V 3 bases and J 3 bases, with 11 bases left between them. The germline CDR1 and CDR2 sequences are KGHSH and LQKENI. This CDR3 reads CASSPQGGHTGELFF. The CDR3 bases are TGTGCCAGCTCACCCCAGGGTGGGCACACCGGGGAGCTGTTTTTT.

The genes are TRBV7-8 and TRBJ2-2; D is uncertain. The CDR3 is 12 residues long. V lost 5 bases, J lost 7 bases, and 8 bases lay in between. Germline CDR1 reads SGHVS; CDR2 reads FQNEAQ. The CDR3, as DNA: TGTGCCAGCAGCCCGACTCGCGGGGAGCTGTTTTTT. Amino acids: CASSPTRGELFF.

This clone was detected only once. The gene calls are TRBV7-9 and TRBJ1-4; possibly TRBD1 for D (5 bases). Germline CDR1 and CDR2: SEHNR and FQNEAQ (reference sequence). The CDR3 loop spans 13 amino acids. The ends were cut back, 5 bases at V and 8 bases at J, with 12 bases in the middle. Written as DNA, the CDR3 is TGTGCCAGCAGCCCAGGGACTCCCGAAAAACTGTTTTTT. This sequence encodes CASSPGTPEKLFF. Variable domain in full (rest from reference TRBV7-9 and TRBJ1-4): DTGVSQNPRHKITKRGQNVTFRCDPISEHNRLYWYRQTLGQGPEFLTYFQNEAQLEKSRLLSDRFSAERPKGSFSTLEIQRTEQGDSAMYLCASSPGTPEKLFFGSGTQLSVL.